This T cell receptor beta chain was recorded in a study of cytomegalovirus exposure and HLA in healthy donors. With 5 bases removed from V and 3 bases from J, the gap between germline ends came to 16 bases. This CDR3 contains 15 residues. CDR1 is SGHVS and CDR2 is FQNEAQ in the germline V gene. The study ran its PCR with 60 Vbeta and 13 Jbeta primers. Using immunoSEQ multiplex PCR, the repertoire was profiled, and TCRdb retains in-frame clones only, with some absent. The table shows around 140,000 clones, with about two thirds occurring only once. What was sequenced was PBMCs. This TCR derives from a man in his forties or fifties in good health and CMV-seropositive. V usage is TRBV7-8 and J usage is TRBJ1-2; weak D call: TRBD1 (6 bases). CDR3 bases: TGTGCCAGCAGCCTTATAGGACAGCGAGACTATGGCTACACCTTC. Its protein is CASSLIGQRDYGYTF.